Sequencing of this T cell receptor (beta chain) was carried out in a study of T cells in Graves' hyperthyroidism and ophthalmopathy. Findings of the study overall: Ophthalmopathy was distinguished from stable hyperthyroidism by 13 V-J signatures.

Comment on this clonotype: Its matching antigen is unknown.

J gave up 2 bases and V 1 base, and 9 bases lay outside the gene matches. The germline V gene encodes CDR1 SGHKS and CDR2 YYEKEE (reference sequence). CDR3 length: 16 amino acids. There were TCR beta CDR3 regions amplified from RNA transcripts. A set of HTBI primers served as the primers for a first-round RT-PCR of the TCR CDR3. TCRdb itself ran the multiplex PCR reads through MiXCR, one entry per CDR3 protein. The sample holds 500,000 to 750,000 distinct CDR3 sequences, more than 13% seen once. This clonotype was obtained from a woman under 30 with Graves' ophthalmopathy. The V gene is TRBV5-5, the J gene TRBJ2-7, with 7 bases aligning to TRBD2. Material for sequencing was blood. This CDR3 reads CASSLRREGPTYEQYF. CDR3 bases: TGTGCCAGCAGCTTGCGTAGGGAGGGGCCTACCTACGAGCAGTACTTC.